A single TCR beta chain is shown here with its context. Its antigen remains unknown. The sample originates from a study of T-cell memory formation after mild COVID-19. Across the study: TCR clusters showed largely donor specificity. Findings and limits, study-wide: Memory cells collected pre-infection included some clones that later responded, suggesting cross-reactive memory joined.

Trimming removed 5 bases at V and 8 bases at J, with 16 bases between. The CDR3 is 14 residues long. Germline CDR1 reads LNHNV; CDR2 reads YYDKDF (reference sequence). From the 5' RACE reads, TCRdb called clonotypes with MiXCR, one entry per CDR3 protein. Among over 120,000 distinct CDR3 sequences listed, about 25% were seen once. Input material: PBMCs or a T cell subset sorted from them (not recorded which). V is TRBV15 and J is TRBJ2-1; a possible D gene is TRBD1 (6 bases). The sequence was obtained from an adult woman who had mild COVID-19 (a few samples of this study predate the infection). Cell type and time point are not known. The chain's CDR3 is CATSRPGPGDEQFF. The CDR3 coding sequence is TGTGCCACCAGCCGACCGGGACCAGGGGATGAGCAGTTCTTC.